These 12 T cell receptor beta chains share one sample of origin, sequenced in a study of T cells in Graves' hyperthyroidism and ophthalmopathy. The TCR beta CDR3 regions underwent amplification using RNA transcripts as the source. Researchers ran a first-round RT-PCR on the TCR CDR3 using the HTBI primer set. TCRdb redid the calling of the multiplex PCR reads with MiXCR, one entry per CDR3 protein. The sample gives 620,000 or so distinct CDR3 sequences, roughly 14% of which show up once; under 15% is in the top ten. Material for sequencing was blood. These receptors all come from a woman between 45 and 65 years old with Graves' ophthalmopathy.

In the case of this clonotype: The final CDR3 position lacks the conserved phenylalanine or tryptophan, pointing to a likely read error. V and J are TRBV7-9 and TRBJ2-1; tentatively, D is TRBD1 (6 bases). V dropped 8 bases and J dropped 6 bases, with 20 bases sitting between them. This CDR3 comprises 15 residues. Germline V gives CDR1 SEHNR, CDR2 FQNEAQ (reference sequence). CDR3 coding DNA: TGTGCCAGCGCTGGGGGCAGGACGGACCCCAATGAGCAGTTCCTC. Residues: CASAGGRTDPNEQFL.

The table lists this clonotype with many counts. The V and J genes are TRBV5-1 and TRBJ2-1; D perhaps matches TRBD1 (6 bases). CDR3 length: 14 residues. V was shortened by 4 bases and J by 7 bases, with 15 bases between the two germline ends. Germline lookup yields CDR1 SGHRS and CDR2 YFSETQ. This CDR3 reads CASSKGTGLNEQFF. DNA for the CDR3: TGCGCCAGCAGCAAAGGAACAGGGTTGAATGAGCAGTTCTTC.

This clonotype was counted ten times or more. In DNA form, the CDR3 reads TGTGCCAGCAGTTTATCAGGACAGGGGGCATTAGAGACCCAGTACTTC. It specifies CASSLSGQGALETQYF. The rearrangement links TRBV28 to TRBJ2-5, with 11 nucleotides matching TRBD1. Germline assignment: CDR1 MDHEN and CDR2 SYDVKM. The CDR3 runs to 16 residues. The V and J ends lost 1 base and 4 bases, in that order; junction bases with no gene match: 5.

This clonotype appeared a few times. This sequence joins TRBV24-1 and TRBJ2-1; D perhaps matches TRBD2 (5 bases). V lost 4 bases, J lost 2 bases, and 14 bases lay in between. This CDR3 comprises 16 residues. Germline loops: CDR1 KGHDR, CDR2 SFDVKD. CDR3 in amino acids: CATSESASRTYNEQFF. The CDR3 DNA is TGTGCCACCAGTGAATCAGCTAGCCGTACCTACAATGAGCAGTTCTTC.

The chain combines TRBV6-2 or TRBV6-3 with TRBJ1-5; tentatively, D is TRBD1 (6 bases). The CDR3 runs 13 residues. Germline V gene data show CDR1 as MNHEY and CDR2 as SVGEGT. Trimming pared 7 bases from V and 5 bases from J, leaving 12 bases between. The CDR3 reads CASMGGGYQPQHF. In nucleotides, the CDR3 is TGTGCCAGCATGGGGGGCGGTTATCAGCCCCAGCATTTT.

This rearrangement joins TRBV11-2 to TRBJ1-2, with 7 bases aligning to TRBD1. Germline-derived CDR1 and CDR2 are SGHAT and FQNNGV. CDR3 length equals 18 residues. V was clipped by 6 bases and J by 7 bases; unmatched bases: 23. CDR3 DNA: TGTGCCAGCAGTTACCTAAGGACAGGAGGGACTAGTGATGCTGGCTACACCTTC. Protein product: CASSYLRTGGTSDAGYTF.

This clonotype was counted only a few times. V is TRBV5-4 and J is TRBJ1-2, with 7 bases lining up with TRBD1. Trimming cost V 6 bases and J 8 bases; bases outside gene matches: 22. CDR1 is SGHNT, CDR2 YYREEE, per germline (reference sequence). CDR3 length: 17 residues. This CDR3 reads CASIRGQEGFLSKGYTF. The DNA for the CDR3 is TGTGCCAGCATTCGCGGACAGGAAGGTTTTCTTAGTAAGGGCTACACCTTC. The entire variable domain, with the rest obtained from reference TRBV5-4 and TRBJ1-2, is as follows: ETGVTQSPTHLIKTRGQQVTLRCSSQSGHNTVSWYQQALGQGPQFIFQYYREEENGRGNFPPRFSGLQFPNYSSELNVNALELDDSALYLCASIRGQEGFLSKGYTFGSGTRLTVV.

This clonotype was seen a handful of times. The chain links TRBV25-1 to TRBJ1-4; TRBD1 agrees at 9 bases. Germline CDR1 is MGHDK and CDR2 is SYGVNS. The junction had 5 bases not matched to a gene; V was cut back by 2 bases and J by 4 bases. This CDR3 is 16 amino acids long. CDR3 sequence reads: CASSEPTGGINEKLFF. Here the CDR3 DNA reads TGTGCCAGCAGTGAACCGACAGGGGGTATTAATGAAAAACTGTTTTTT. Drawing the rest from reference TRBV25-1 and TRBJ1-4, the complete variable domain is EADIYQTPRYLVIGTGKKITLECSQTMGHDKMYWYQQDPGMELHLIHYSYGVNSTEKGDLSSESTVSRIRTEHFPLTLESARPSHTSQYLCASSEPTGGINEKLFFGSGTQLSVL.

This clonotype was seen many times. The rearrangement links TRBV12-3 or TRBV12-4 to TRBJ1-2; D ambiguous. The V and J ends lost 6 bases and 0 bases respectively, with 8 bases between them. The CDR3 runs 13 residues. DNA for the CDR3: TGTGCCAGCAGCCCACAGACTAACTATGGCTACACCTTC. Translated: CASSPQTNYGYTF.

This clonotype was picked up many times. V and J are TRBV28 and TRBJ2-7, with 7 bases matching TRBD1. This CDR3 has 14 amino acids. Per the germline V gene, CDR1 is MDHEN and CDR2 is SYDVKM. The J segment lost 3 bases and the V segment lost 5 bases, leaving 7 bases of the junction unmatched. CDR3 nucleotide sequence: TGTGCCAGCAGTGCGCAGGGGGTCTACTACGAGCAGTACTTC. It encodes CASSAQGVYYEQYF.

In this sample, this clonotype turned up many times. V is TRBV28 and J is TRBJ2-1, with D unclear. V lost 5 bases, J lost 0 bases, and 11 bases lay in between. Germline V CDR1 and CDR2: MDHEN, SYDVKM. The CDR3 sequence is 15 residues long. As DNA, the CDR3 is TGTGCCAGCAGTCCGACTTTTAGCTCCTACAATGAGCAGTTCTTC. Its protein is CASSPTFSSYNEQFF.

This clonotype was seen many times. The CDR3: CASRLQGETEAFF. The CDR3 DNA follows: TGTGCCAGCAGACTACAGGGCGAAACTGAAGCTTTCTTT. The genes are TRBV27 and TRBJ1-1; maybe TRBD1 (6 bases). This CDR3 is 13 amino acids long. Germline V lookup: CDR1 MNHEY, CDR2 SMNVEV (reference sequence). V was shortened by 6 bases and J by 5 bases, with 13 bases between the two germline ends.